The 16 T cell receptor beta chains below were found in one sample sequenced in a study of T cell repertoires in cytomegalovirus infection. TCRdb re-called the reads through MiXCR, storing one row per CDR3 protein. The table lists some 920,000 distinct CDR3 sequences, approximately 31% of them singletons. The antigens of these receptors remain unknown. The sequencing used cultured CD8+ T cells from PBMCs, collected from culture after CMV antigen stimulation. Receptors were obtained from a human donor in good health (CMV status not recorded). Some clones in this sample may be carry-over from other donors' samples.

This clonotype appeared a few times. The chain links TRBV4-3 to TRBJ1-6; the D is unclear. The length of the CDR3 is 16 residues. Trimming shortened V by 4 bases and J by 0 bases, and 10 bases separated the two germline ends. In germline, CDR1 is LGHNA, CDR2 YSLEER. The CDR3 bases are TGCGCCAGCAGCCGCCAAGGGAGCTCCTATAATTCACCCCTCCACTTT. Amino acids: CASSRQGSSYNSPLHF.

The chain has TRBV7-2 and TRBJ2-3, with D perhaps given as TRBD1 or TRBD2 (5 bases each). The CDR3 spans 15 residues. V gave up 2 bases and J gave up 1 base, with 10 bases separating them. Germline V gene lookup returns CDR1 SGHTA and CDR2 FQGNSA. The CDR3 DNA reads as TGTGCCAGCAGCTTAAGGGGAGTCCGCACAGATACGCAGTATTTT. It specifies CASSLRGVRTDTQYF.

This clonotype was picked up many times. The rearrangement joins TRBV7-6 to TRBJ1-1, with 8 nucleotides matching TRBD1. V was clipped by 6 bases and J by 4 bases; unmatched bases: 4. This CDR3 is 13 amino acids long. CDR1 is SGHVS and CDR2 is FNYEAQ in the germline V gene. CDR3 residues: CASSSGGGTEAFF. In DNA form, the CDR3 reads TGTGCCAGCAGTTCAGGGGGCGGCACTGAAGCTTTCTTT.

This chain joins TRBV4-2 and TRBJ1-1; tentative D call: TRBD1 (5 bases). The germline CDR1 and CDR2 sequences are LGHNA and YNFKEQ. The CDR3 is 14 amino acids. V shed 1 base and J shed 1 base, with 7 bases lying between them. CDR3 sequence: CASSQGQRNTEAFF. CDR3 coding DNA: TGTGCCAGCAGCCAAGGACAGAGGAACACTGAAGCTTTCTTT.

The rearrangement joins TRBV7-9 to TRBJ1-5, with D perhaps matching TRBD1 (6 bases). The CDR3 totals 14 residues. Looked up from germline, CDR1 is SEHNR and CDR2 is FQNEAQ (reference sequence). V lost 1 base and J 6 bases, leaving 10 bases between the germline ends. The CDR3 nucleotides read TGTGCCAGCAGCTTAGTGGGGGCCGCTCAGCCCCAGCATTTT. It codes for CASSLVGAAQPQHF.

J is TRBJ1-1 and V is TRBV14; D might be TRBD1 (5 bases). The length of the CDR3 is 12 residues. Trimming cost V 6 bases and J 6 bases, with 11 bases left between them. Germline loops: CDR1 SGHDN, CDR2 FVKESK. CDR3 in amino acids: CASSREGAEAFF. The DNA for the CDR3 is TGTGCCAGCAGTAGGGAAGGGGCTGAAGCTTTCTTT.

A remark on this clonotype: Germline is not matched at one junction end, which may reflect a read error. This chain links TRBV11-1 with TRBJ1-2; D is perhaps TRBD1 (6 bases). Germline V gene lookup returns CDR1 SGHAT and CDR2 FQDESV (reference sequence). This CDR3 has 17 amino acids. In DNA form, the CDR3 reads TGTGCCAACAGCCAAGATGATCGGGACACCTTCTCATATGGCTACACCTTC. Encoded protein: CANSQDDRDTFSYGYTF. Full variable domain (rest looked up from reference TRBV11-1 and TRBJ1-2): EAEVAQSPRYKITEKSQAVAFWCDPISGHATLYWYRQILGQGPELLVQFQDESVVDDSQLPKDRFSAERLKGVDSTLKIQPAELGDSAMYLCANSQDDRDTFSYGYTFGSGTRLTVV.

This clonotype has at least ten counts. The chain recombines TRBV7-2 with TRBJ2-3, with D unclear. From germline, CDR1 is SGHTA and CDR2 FQGNSA. Trimming removed 5 bases from V and 0 bases from J, with 12 bases in between. There are 15 residues in the CDR3. Here the CDR3 reads CASSPKFLSTDTQYF. The CDR3 region has the DNA TGTGCCAGCAGCCCAAAGTTTCTTAGCACAGATACGCAGTATTTT.

The chain uses TRBV19 and TRBJ2-2; the D call may be TRBD1 or TRBD2 (6 bases each). The CDR3 has 11 residues. Germline-derived CDR1 and CDR2 are LNHDA and SQIVND (reference sequence). V lost 10 bases to trimming and J lost 11 bases, with 14 bases between them. The CDR3 reads CATLRGGELFF. CDR3 DNA sequence: TGTGCCACACTCAGGGGAGGAGAGCTGTTTTTT. Filled out from reference TRBV19 and TRBJ2-2, the complete variable domain reads DGGITQSPKYLFRKEGQNVTLSCEQNLNHDAMYWYRQDPGQGLRLIYYSQIVNDFQKGDIAEGYSVSREKKESFPLTVTSAQKNPTAFYLCATLRGGELFFGEGSRLTVL.

The chain joins TRBV2 to TRBJ2-4; D may match TRBD1 or TRBD2 (5 bases each). The germline CDR1 and CDR2 sequences are SNHLY and FYNNEI. V was trimmed by 8 bases and J by 1 base, leaving 18 bases between them. This CDR3 is built from 16 residues. This CDR3 is CASLAGFTLAKNIQYF. The DNA for the CDR3 is TGTGCCAGCCTAGCAGGGTTTACGTTGGCCAAAAACATTCAGTACTTC.

V gene TRBV5-6 combines with J gene TRBJ1-1; the match to TRBD1 covers 10 bases. Germline V gives CDR1 SGHDT, CDR2 YYEEEE. V shed 4 bases, J shed 8 bases, and the junction held 8 bases outside the gene matches. The length of the CDR3 is 14 residues. CDR3 in DNA: TGTGCCAGCAGCCACGGGACAGGGGTTAGGGAAGCTTTCTTT. Its protein product is CASSHGTGVREAFF.

The V and J genes are TRBV12-3 or TRBV12-4 and TRBJ1-4, with 7 bases matching TRBD1. With 3 bases clipped from V and 6 bases from J, the junction kept 7 bases outside the gene matches. The CDR3 runs 15 residues. The CDR3 region is CASSFAGQQDEKLFF. For the CDR3, the DNA is TGTGCCAGCAGTTTCGCGGGACAGCAGGATGAAAAACTGTTTTTT.

The chain joins TRBV20-1 to TRBJ2-5; D may be TRBD2 (5 bases). The V gene lost 6 bases and the J gene lost 5 bases, with 19 bases spanning the gap. Germline loops: CDR1 DFQATT, CDR2 SNEGSKA (reference sequence). The CDR3 spans 14 residues. CDR3 DNA sequence: TGCAGTGCGCCGGACTCCTCCCTGGGGGAGACCCAGTACTTC. This gives the protein CSAPDSSLGETQYF.

This clonotype occurred a few times. The CDR3 reads CASSRGLAKAEQFF. The CDR3 bases are TGCGCCAGCAGCCGCGGGCTAGCTAAAGCTGAGCAGTTCTTC. This chain joins TRBV4-1 and TRBJ2-1; TRBD2 might be the D (5 bases). CDR3 size: 14 residues. From germline, CDR1 is MGHRA and CDR2 YSYEKL. V was shortened by 4 bases and J by 9 bases, with 16 bases between the two germline ends.

Of note for this clonotype: The junction and the germline gene differ at one end; a read error may be behind it. The V and J genes are TRBV7-6 and TRBJ2-1; D might be TRBD1 or TRBD2, each matching 5 bases. The CDR3 has 17 residues. Germline lookup yields CDR1 SGHVS and CDR2 FNYEAQ. The CDR3 DNA is TGTGCTAGCAGCCTAGGGACCGATGACTACTCCTACAATGAGCAGTTCTTC. Translated: CASSLGTDDYSYNEQFF.

V usage is TRBV6-5 and J usage is TRBJ1-5, with D unresolved. Germline V gene data show CDR1 as MNHEY and CDR2 as SVGAGI. Trimming cost V 8 bases and J 0 bases, with 8 bases left between them. The CDR3 contains 13 residues. The CDR3 loop is CASGRGSNQPQHF. CDR3 in DNA: TGTGCCAGCGGGCGGGGTAGCAATCAGCCCCAGCATTTT.